The rows below give T cell receptor beta chains drawn from one sample of a study of T cells in Graves' hyperthyroidism and ophthalmopathy. Each CDR3 protein is one row after TCRdb ran MiXCR on the multiplex PCR reads. Seen here are 660,000 or so distinct CDR3 sequences, around 20% observed once, and the top ten hold roughly a third. What was sequenced was blood. These receptor sequences come from a man aged 25-45 years with Graves' ophthalmopathy. Both conserved end residues are trimmed from each CDR3. The order of the fields is D gene, clone size, V gene, J gene, CDR3 protein. A D gene is named only where the DNA matches it firmly. Not every row has a clone size; where given, it reads once, few, many or a size class.

NA	many	TRBV4-1	TRBJ2-2	ASSPGQNTGELF
TRBD2	few	TRBV7-9	TRBJ2-5	ASSGAGRAQTQY
NA	NA	TRBV6-2/TRBV6-3	TRBJ2-7	ASSPFRPPYEQY
NA	few	TRBV12-3/TRBV12-4	TRBJ2-1	ASSFGAGIGEQF
NA	few	TRBV10-3	TRBJ2-4	AISESWDSQY
NA	many	TRBV27	TRBJ1-4	ASSSRGWTNEKLF
NA	many	TRBV5-1	TRBJ1-1	ASSLLPTDMNTAEAF
NA	many	TRBV6-5	TRBJ1-2	ASSYSGGRGYT
TRBD1	NA	TRBV6-2/TRBV6-3	TRBJ2-1	ASSPGQGIDDEQF
TRBD1	few	TRBV19	TRBJ2-3	ASSRQGALSTDTQY
NA	NA	TRBV7-9	TRBJ1-1	ASSRGGSEAF
NA	NA	TRBV6-1	TRBJ2-7	ASSVDGSYEQY
NA	NA	TRBV6-2/TRBV6-3	TRBJ1-5	ASSRNSYSNQPQH
NA	NA	TRBV2	TRBJ2-2	ASSGEPTNTGELF
NA	NA	TRBV5-1	TRBJ2-7	ASSAGDSYELY
TRBD2	once	TRBV24-1	TRBJ2-3	ATSDPGLAGGRTQY
TRBD2	many	TRBV20-1	TRBJ2-1	SARTSGRPNEQF
NA	many	TRBV11-2	TRBJ2-5	ASTWGTATQETQY
TRBD2	few	TRBV5-1	TRBJ2-7	ASSFGFAPGAGLNEQY
NA	few	TRBV7-8	TRBJ2-5	ASSPTLQTQY
NA	NA	TRBV4-3	TRBJ1-5	ASGQDWGRSNQPQH
TRBD1	few	TRBV5-1	TRBJ2-3	ASSGGTGPSSTDTQY
TRBD1	NA	TRBV27	TRBJ2-7	ASSETGAHEQY
NA	NA	TRBV10-1	TRBJ2-7	ASRAGPTYEQY
NA	NA	TRBV15	TRBJ2-5	ATSTQSETQY
NA	NA	TRBV20-1	TRBJ2-1	SAREGPEQF
NA	NA	TRBV12-3/TRBV12-4	TRBJ1-2	ASMPGQDNYGYT
TRBD2	NA	TRBV3-1	TRBJ2-2	ASSQRGGTPNTGELF
NA	many	TRBV20-1	TRBJ2-3	SASVDSGSTDTQY
TRBD1	few	TRBV7-3	TRBJ1-2	ASSQAGTGDGYT